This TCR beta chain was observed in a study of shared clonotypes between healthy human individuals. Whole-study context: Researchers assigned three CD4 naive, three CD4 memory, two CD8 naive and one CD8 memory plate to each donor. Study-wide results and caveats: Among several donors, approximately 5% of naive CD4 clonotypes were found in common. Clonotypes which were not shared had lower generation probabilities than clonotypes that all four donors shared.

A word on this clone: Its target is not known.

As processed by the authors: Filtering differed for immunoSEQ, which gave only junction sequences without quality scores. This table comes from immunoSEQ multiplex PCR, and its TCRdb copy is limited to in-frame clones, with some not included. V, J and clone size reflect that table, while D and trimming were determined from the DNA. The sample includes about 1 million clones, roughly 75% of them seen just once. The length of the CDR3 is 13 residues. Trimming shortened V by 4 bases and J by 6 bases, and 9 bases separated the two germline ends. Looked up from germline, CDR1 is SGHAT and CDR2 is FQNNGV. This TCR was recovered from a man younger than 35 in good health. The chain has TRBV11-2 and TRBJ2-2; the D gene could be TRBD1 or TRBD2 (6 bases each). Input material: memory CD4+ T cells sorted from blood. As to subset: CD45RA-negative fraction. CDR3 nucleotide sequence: TGTGCCAGCAGCTGGGGGGCCGCCGGGGAGCTGTTTTTT. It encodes CASSWGAAGELFF.